This paragraph reports one T cell receptor (beta chain). The table lists this clonotype with many counts. The clone's antigen remains unknown. No per-base quality is available; no much larger clone lies one base away. The data belong to a study of neurological immune-mediated disorders (dated by TCRdb to the late 2010s). Notes on the research overall: Among the approximately 35 multiple sclerosis patients, relapsing-remitting MS accounted for approximately 31 and secondary progressive MS accounted for 3. Longitudinal HAM/TSP and healthy donors had 3 time-points each (about 3-45 month intervals). The cohort was made up of about 66 subjects, consisting of around 14 HAM/TSP patients, some 35 multiple sclerosis patients and 20 healthy controls. Longitudinal samples, technical triplicates and paired sorted CD4+ and CD8+ T-cell subsets, alongside PBMC samples, were included among the 90 to 130 TCR-beta libraries. Peripheral blood TCR-beta repertoires from patients with HTLV-I-associated myelopathy (HAM/TSP), patients with multiple sclerosis, and healthy controls were compared in the study using UMI-based sequencing. Findings and caveats that apply to the study as a whole: Repertoires from 18 of 34 MS patients were grouped by phylogenetic analysis into a cluster of related CDR3 sequences, suggesting a possible repertoire-level signature. TCR clonal expansion was highest in HAM/TSP patients and lowest in MS patients, with MS patients falling below even healthy controls. The MS cluster was not associated with any clinical or MRI features, and the authors stated that larger cohorts are needed. Across subjects, expanded clones never shared an identical CDR3 amino acid sequence, which suggests that the TCR-beta repertoires in every group were private.

To synthesize cDNA, template-switch 5'RACE was performed with a primer carrying a 10-nucleotide random unique molecular identifier so that each TCR transcript was tagged. Each sequencing run produced over 200 million TCR-beta sequences covering 15-18 subjects. The RNeasy kit was used for extraction of total RNA. TCR-beta VDJ regions were amplified with primers for the TCR constant region and the 5'RACE anchor, using the KAPA Real-time Library Amplification kit. A first PCR added sample indexes and Illumina adaptors, and a second PCR then raised library yield. After Ampure bead purification, the TCR product of roughly 650 bp was size-selected on a 2% E-gel SizeSelection system. Before pooling, libraries had their quality checked on a Bioanalyzer, their concentration measured with Qubit, and their quantity determined with the Kapa Library Quantification kit. Libraries were sequenced paired-end 2 x 150 bp on an Illumina HiSeq 2500. To increase sequence diversity, roughly 24-32% phiX was spiked into each library pool. On the authors' methods: The quality-filtered reads were processed with the UMI-based MiGEC pipeline, whose error correction step removed more than 80% of the raw TCR sequences. VDJ genes were aligned to IMGT germline references, and clonotypes were defined by unique CDR3 amino acid sequence plus V-J genes. Clonal expansion, Shannon diversity and CDR3 relatedness were evaluated with VDJtools (CalcPairwiseDistances, ClusterSamples), while phylogenetic trees were built in CLCbio workbench. A clone was classed as expanded if it had 8 or more unique UMIs, a cutoff based on coefficient-of-variation modelling across technical triplicates. TCRdb took the public reads, trimmed them with fastp at Q25, ran MiXCR for clone calling and kept in-frame beta chains. Identical CDR3 protein sequences are pooled into one entry, listed with their most common genes and DNA. For this entry, the V and J calls and clone size follow TCRdb and not the study's own pipeline. The sample contains about 40,000 distinct CDR3 sequences, approximately 3% of them found a single time. Jointly, the top ten make up around 7.7% of the sample.

What the time point label conveys for this sample: longitudinal time-point 1 (baseline). Unsorted PBMC libraries were generated from 2 million PBMCs stored in RNAlater at -80 °C until RNA extraction. Multiple sclerosis patients were enrolled in a US clinical protocol evaluating disease progression by magnetic resonance imaging. Peripheral blood underwent Ficoll-Hypaque density gradient centrifugation to isolate PBMCs, which were then cryopreserved in liquid nitrogen. This clonotype was obtained from a woman aged 60-75 years with multiple sclerosis. Sequenced sample: PBMCs.

CDR3 sequence: CATRQGAEAFF. The DNA sequence is TGTGCCACCCGACAGGGGGCTGAAGCTTTCTTT. The V and J genes are TRBV27 and TRBJ1-1; 9 bases in the middle match TRBD1. Relative to germline, V is missing 10 bases and J is missing 6 bases, with 3 bases of the junction outside any gene match. The germline V gene encodes CDR1 MNHEY and CDR2 SMNVEV (reference sequence). From the cysteine through the phenylalanine, the CDR3 covers 11 amino acids. Here the CDR3 DNA is all that survives: 33 bases in frame from base 1.